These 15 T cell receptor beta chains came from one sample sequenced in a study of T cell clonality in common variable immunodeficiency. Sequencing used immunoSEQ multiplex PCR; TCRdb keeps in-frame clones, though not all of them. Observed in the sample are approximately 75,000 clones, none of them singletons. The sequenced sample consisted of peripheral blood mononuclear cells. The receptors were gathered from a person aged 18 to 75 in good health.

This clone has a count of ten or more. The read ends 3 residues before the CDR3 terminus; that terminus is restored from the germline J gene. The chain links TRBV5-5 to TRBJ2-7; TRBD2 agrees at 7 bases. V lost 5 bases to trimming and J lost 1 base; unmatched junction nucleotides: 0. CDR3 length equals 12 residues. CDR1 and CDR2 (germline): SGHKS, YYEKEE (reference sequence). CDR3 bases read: TGTGCCAGCAGGGGACTATCCTACGAG. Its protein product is CASRGLSYE. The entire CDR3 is CASRGLSYEQYF.

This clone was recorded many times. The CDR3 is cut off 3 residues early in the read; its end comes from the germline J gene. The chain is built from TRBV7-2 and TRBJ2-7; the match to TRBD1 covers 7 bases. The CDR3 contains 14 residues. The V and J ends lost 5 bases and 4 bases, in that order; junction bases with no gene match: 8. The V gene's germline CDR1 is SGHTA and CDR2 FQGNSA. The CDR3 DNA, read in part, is TGTGCCAGCAGCCAGACAGGGCCCCCTTACGAG. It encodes CASSQTGPPYE. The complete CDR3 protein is CASSQTGPPYEQYF.

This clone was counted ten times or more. Here the CDR3 reads CASSFGRGYEQYF. CDR3 DNA (partial): TGTGCCAGCAGCTTCGGCAGGGGCTACGAG. The V gene is TRBV7-3, the J gene TRBJ2-7, with D possibly matching TRBD1 (6 bases). The sequenced fragment ends 3 residues before the CDR3 boundary, so the rest is inferred from the germline J gene. V dropped 3 bases and J dropped 3 bases, with 9 bases sitting between them. The CDR3 has 13 amino acids. CDR1 and CDR2 (germline): SGHTA, FQGTGA.

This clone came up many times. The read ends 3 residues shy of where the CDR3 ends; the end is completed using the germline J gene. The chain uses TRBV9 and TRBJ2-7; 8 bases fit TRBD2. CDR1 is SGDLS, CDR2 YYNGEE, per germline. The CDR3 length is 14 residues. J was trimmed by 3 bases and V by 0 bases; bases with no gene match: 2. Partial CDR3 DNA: TGTGCCAGCAGCGTAGCGGGAGGGGACTACGAG. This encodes CASSVAGGDYE. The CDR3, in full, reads CASSVAGGDYEQYF.

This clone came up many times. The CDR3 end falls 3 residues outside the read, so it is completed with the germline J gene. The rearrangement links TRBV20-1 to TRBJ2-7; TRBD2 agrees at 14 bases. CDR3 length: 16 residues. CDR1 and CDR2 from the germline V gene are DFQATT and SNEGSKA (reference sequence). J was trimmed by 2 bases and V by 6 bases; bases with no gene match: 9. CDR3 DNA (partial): TGCAGTGCAACCGGGACTAGCGGGAGTGTACCCTACGAG. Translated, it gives CSATGTSGSVPYE. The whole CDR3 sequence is CSATGTSGSVPYEQYF.

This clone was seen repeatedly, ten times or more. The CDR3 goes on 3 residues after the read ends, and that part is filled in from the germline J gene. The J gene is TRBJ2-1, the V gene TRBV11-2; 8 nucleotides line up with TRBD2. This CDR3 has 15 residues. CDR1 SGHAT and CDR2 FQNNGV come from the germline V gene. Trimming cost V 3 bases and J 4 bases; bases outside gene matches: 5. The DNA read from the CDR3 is TGTGCCAGCAGCTTTAGGGCGGGAGGTTACAATGAG. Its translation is CASSFRAGGYNE. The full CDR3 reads CASSFRAGGYNEQFF. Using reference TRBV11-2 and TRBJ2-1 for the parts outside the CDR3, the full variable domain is EAGVAQSPRYKIIEKRQSVAFWCNPISGHATLYWYQQILGQGPKLLIQFQNNGVVDDSQLPKDRFSAERLKGVDSTLKIQPAKLEDSAVYLCASSFRAGGYNEQFFGPGTRLTVL.

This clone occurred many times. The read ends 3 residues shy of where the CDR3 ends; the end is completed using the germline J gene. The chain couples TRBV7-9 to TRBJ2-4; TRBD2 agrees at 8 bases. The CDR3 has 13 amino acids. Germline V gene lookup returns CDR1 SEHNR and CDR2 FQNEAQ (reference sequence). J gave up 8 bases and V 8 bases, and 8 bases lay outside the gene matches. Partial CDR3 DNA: TGTGCCAGCGAGCGGGGGCCGGGGGACATT. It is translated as CASERGPGDI. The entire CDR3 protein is CASERGPGDIQYF.

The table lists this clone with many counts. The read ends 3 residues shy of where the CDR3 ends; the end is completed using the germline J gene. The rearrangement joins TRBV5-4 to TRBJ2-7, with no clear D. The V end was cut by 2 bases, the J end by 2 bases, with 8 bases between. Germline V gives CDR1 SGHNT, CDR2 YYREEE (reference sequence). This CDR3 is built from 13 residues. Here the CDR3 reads CASSFGFPYEQYF. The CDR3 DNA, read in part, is TGTGCCAGCAGCTTCGGGTTTCCCTACGAG.

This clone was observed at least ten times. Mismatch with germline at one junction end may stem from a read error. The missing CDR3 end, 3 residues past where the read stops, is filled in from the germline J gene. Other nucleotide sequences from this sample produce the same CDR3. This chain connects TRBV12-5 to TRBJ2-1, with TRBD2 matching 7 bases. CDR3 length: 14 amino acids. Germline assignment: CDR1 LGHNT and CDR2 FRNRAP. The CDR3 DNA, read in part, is TGCGCTAACCACCCGGGACTACTGAACAATGAG. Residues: CANHPGLLNNE. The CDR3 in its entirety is CANHPGLLNNEQFF.

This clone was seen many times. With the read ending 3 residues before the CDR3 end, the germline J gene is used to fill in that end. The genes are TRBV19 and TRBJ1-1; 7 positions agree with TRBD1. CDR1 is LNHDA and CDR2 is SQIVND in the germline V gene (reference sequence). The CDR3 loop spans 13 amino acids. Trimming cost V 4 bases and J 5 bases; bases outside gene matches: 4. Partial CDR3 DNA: TGTGCCAGTAGTACGATACAGGGGACTGAA. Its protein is CASSTIQGTE. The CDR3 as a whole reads CASSTIQGTEAFF.

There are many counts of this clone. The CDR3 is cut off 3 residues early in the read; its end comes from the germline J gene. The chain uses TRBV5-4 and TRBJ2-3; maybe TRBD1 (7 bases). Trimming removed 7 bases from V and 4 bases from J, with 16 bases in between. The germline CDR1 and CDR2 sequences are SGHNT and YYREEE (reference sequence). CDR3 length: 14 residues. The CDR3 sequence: CASGLNRGADTQYF. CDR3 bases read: TGTGCCAGCGGACTAAACAGGGGTGCAGATACG.

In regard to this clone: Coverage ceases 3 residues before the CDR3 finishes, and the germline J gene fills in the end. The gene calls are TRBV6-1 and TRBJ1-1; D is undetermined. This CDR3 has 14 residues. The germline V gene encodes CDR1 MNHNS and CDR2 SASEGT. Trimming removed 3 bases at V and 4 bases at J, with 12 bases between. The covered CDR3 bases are TGTGCCAGCAGTGAGAACCTCAAGGGCACTGAA. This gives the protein CASSENLKGTE. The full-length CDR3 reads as CASSENLKGTEAFF.

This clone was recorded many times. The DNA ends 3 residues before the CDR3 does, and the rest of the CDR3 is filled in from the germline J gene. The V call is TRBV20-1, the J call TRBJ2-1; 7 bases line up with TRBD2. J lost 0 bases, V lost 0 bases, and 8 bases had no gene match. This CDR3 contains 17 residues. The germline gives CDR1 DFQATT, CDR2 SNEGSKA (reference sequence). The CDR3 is CSARDSGASGSYNEQFF. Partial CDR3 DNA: TGCAGTGCTAGAGATTCCGGGGCTAGCGGCTCCTACAATGAG.

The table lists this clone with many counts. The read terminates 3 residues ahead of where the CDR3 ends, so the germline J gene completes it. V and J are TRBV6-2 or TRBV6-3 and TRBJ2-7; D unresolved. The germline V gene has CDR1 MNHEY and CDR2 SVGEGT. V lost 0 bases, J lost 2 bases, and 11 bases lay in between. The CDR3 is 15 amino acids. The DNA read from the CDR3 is TGTGCCAGCAGTTACTCGCCCAGCGCAGCCTACGAG. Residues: CASSYSPSAAYE. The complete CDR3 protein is CASSYSPSAAYEQYF.

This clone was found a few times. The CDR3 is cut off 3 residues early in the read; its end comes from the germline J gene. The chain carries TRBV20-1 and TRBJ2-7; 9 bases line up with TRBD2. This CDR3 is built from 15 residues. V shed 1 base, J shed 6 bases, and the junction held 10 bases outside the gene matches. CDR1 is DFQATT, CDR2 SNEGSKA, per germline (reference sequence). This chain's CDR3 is CSARGVLAGSLEQYF. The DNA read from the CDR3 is TGCAGTGCTAGAGGGGTACTAGCGGGCTCACTCGAG.